The 6 T cell receptor beta chains in this list originate from one sample, sequenced in a study of T cell responses to AZD1222 COVID-19 vaccine. Sequencing was performed with immunoSEQ multiplex PCR; in TCRdb, only in-frame clones are kept and a portion is missing. The data hold around 150,000 clones, with around 90% observed a single time. Sequencing was performed on peripheral blood, taken 28 days after the second AZD1222 dose. The receptors come from an adult who received the AZD1222 COVID-19 vaccine.

The chain is built from TRBV10-1 and TRBJ2-1, with D possibly TRBD2 on 5 matching bases. CDR1 is WNHNN, CDR2 SYGVQD, per germline (reference sequence). Trimming pared 3 bases from V and 0 bases from J, leaving 6 bases between. The CDR3 is made up of 14 amino acids. The CDR3 nucleotides read TGCGCCAGCAGTGAAGGGAGCTCCTACAATGAGCAGTTCTTC. Its translation: CASSEGSSYNEQFF.

The rearrangement joins TRBV9 to TRBJ2-7; a weak D match, TRBD2 (6 bases). With 0 bases removed from V and 6 bases from J, the gap between germline ends came to 13 bases. Germline CDR1 reads SGDLS; CDR2 reads YYNGEE. This CDR3 comprises 14 residues. The CDR3: CASSVAGDRGEQYF. The CDR3 DNA reads TGTGCCAGCAGCGTAGCGGGAGATCGGGGCGAGCAGTACTTC.

V gene TRBV19 combines with J gene TRBJ1-3, with D hard to call. The CDR3 loop spans 14 amino acids. Deletions cut 3 bases from V and 1 base from J, with 7 bases between. CDR1 and CDR2 (germline): LNHDA, SQIVND (reference sequence). In DNA, the CDR3 is TGTGCCAGTAGTATCATGGATTCTGGAAACACCATATATTTT. Protein sequence: CASSIMDSGNTIYF.

The rearrangement joins TRBV12-5 to TRBJ2-3, with no clear D. Germline values: CDR1 LGHNT, CDR2 FRNRAP. This CDR3 is 13 amino acids long. V lost 3 bases to trimming and J lost 4 bases, with 8 bases between them. CDR3 in amino acids: CASGFLVADTQYF. The CDR3 DNA sequence: TGTGCTAGTGGTTTCCTTGTGGCAGATACGCAGTATTTT.

V and J are TRBV29-1 and TRBJ1-1, with a tentative D call TRBD1 (5 bases). The CDR3 spans 13 residues. Between the trimmed V and J ends, which lost 6 bases and 4 bases, there was a span of 15 bases. Germline CDR1 and CDR2: SQVTM and ANQGSEA. The CDR3 loop reads CSVRGVEITEAFF. CDR3 nucleotide sequence: TGCAGCGTAAGGGGAGTGGAAATCACTGAAGCTTTCTTT.

Concerning this clone: The sample holds other DNA sequences that translate to the same CDR3. This chain links TRBV6-5 with TRBJ2-7; 14 nucleotides agree with TRBD2. This CDR3 region has 14 residues. Germline lookup yields CDR1 MNHEY and CDR2 SVGAGI. V shed 6 bases, J shed 2 bases, and the junction held 0 bases outside the gene matches. CDR3 sequence: CASRGLAGAYEQYF. The DNA for the CDR3 is TGTGCCAGCAGGGGACTAGCGGGAGCCTACGAGCAGTACTTC.